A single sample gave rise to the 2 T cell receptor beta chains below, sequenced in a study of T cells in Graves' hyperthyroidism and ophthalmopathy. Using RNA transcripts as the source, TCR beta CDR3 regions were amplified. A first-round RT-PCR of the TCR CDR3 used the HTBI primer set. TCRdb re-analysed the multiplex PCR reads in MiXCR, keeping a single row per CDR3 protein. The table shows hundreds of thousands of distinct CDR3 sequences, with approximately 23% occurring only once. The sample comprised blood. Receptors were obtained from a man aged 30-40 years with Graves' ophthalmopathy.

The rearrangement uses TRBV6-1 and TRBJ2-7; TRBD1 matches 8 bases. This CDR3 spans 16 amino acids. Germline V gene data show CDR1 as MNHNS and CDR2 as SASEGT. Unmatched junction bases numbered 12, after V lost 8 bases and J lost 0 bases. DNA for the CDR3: TGTGCCAGCGGGGCGGGTGGCGGGACAGGCTCCTACGAGCAGTACTTC. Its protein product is CASGAGGGTGSYEQYF.

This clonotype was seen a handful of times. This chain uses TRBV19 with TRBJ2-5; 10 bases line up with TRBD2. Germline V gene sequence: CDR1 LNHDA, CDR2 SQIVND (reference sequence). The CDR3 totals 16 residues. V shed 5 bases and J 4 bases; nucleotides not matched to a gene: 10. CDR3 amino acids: CASSSRAGGPLETQYF. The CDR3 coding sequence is TGTGCCAGTAGTTCCCGAGCGGGAGGGCCTTTAGAGACCCAGTACTTC.